This T cell receptor (beta chain) was obtained from a study of shared clonotypes between healthy human individuals. Findings of the study overall: Estimated richness was generally greater in naive than memory subsets. Sequencing depth was expected to influence donor clonotype sharing.

J lost 4 bases, V lost 5 bases, and 14 bases had no gene match. In germline, CDR1 is MDHEN, CDR2 SYDVKM. CDR3 length: 17 amino acids. This clone has only a few counts. Its antigen is undetermined. Deep-level running was used for the assay. Original methodology: Junction-only immunoSEQ sequences carried no quality scores, so filtering differed. The table came from immunoSEQ multiplex PCR; TCRdb's copy has only in-frame clones and leaves some out. The V and J calls and the clone size are those of that table, but D and trimming were determined from the DNA. This sample has approximately 2.4 million clones, with 90% to 97% found just once.

The clonotype was recovered from a man aged 18 to 29 in good health. The gene calls are TRBV28 and TRBJ2-7; TRBD1 aligns across 10 bases. The sequenced material came from naive CD4+ T cells sorted from blood. The subset: CD45RA+ positively selected. DNA for the CDR3: TGTGCCAGCAGTCCCCGACAGGGGGCGACATTAGCTTACGAGCAGTACTTC. Translation gives CASSPRQGATLAYEQYF.